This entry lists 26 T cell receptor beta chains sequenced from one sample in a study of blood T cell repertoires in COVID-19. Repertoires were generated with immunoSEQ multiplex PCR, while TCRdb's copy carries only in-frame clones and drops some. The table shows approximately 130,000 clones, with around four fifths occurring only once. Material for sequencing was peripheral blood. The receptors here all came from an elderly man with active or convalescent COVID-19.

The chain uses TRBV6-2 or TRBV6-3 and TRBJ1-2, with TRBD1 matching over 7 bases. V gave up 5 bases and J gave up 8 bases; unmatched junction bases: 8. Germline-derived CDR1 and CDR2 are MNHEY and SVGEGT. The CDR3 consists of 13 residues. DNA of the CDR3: TGTGCCAGCAGTAGCCGACAGGGTTGGGGCTACACCTTC. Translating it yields CASSSRQGWGYTF.

The CDR3 nucleotides read TGTGCCCGTAAGTTTAGCTATGGCTACACCTTC. This translates into CARKFSYGYTF. The chain has TRBV27 and TRBJ1-2; no clear D. Germline CDR1 and CDR2: MNHEY and SMNVEV (reference sequence). The CDR3 length is 11 residues. Trimming pared 11 bases from V and 4 bases from J, leaving 11 bases between.

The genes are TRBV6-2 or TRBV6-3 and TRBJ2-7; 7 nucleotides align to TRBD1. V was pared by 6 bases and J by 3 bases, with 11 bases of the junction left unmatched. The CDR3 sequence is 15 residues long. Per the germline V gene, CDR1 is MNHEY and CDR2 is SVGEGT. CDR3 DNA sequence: TGTGCCAGCAGCCGGACCTCGGGACAGTACTACGAGCAGTACTTC. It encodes CASSRTSGQYYEQYF.

The CDR3 here is CATSSPQAIGLNEQFF. CDR3 coding DNA: TGTGCCACCAGCAGCCCCCAGGCGATCGGCTTGAATGAGCAGTTCTTC. The genes are TRBV15 and TRBJ2-1; D not certain. This CDR3 region has 16 residues. Trimming took off 3 bases at V and 7 bases at J, with 19 bases between the two ends. Germline CDR1 LNHNV, CDR2 YYDKDF (reference sequence).

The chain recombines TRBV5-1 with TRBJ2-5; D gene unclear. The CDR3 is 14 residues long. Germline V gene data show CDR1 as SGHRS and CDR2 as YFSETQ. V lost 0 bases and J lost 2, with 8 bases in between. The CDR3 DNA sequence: TGCGCCAGCAGCTTGGAGGTAGCACAAGAGACCCAGTACTTC. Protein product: CASSLEVAQETQYF.

CDR3 loop: CASSSSGGAFYGYTF. The CDR3 nucleotides read TGTGCCAGCAGCTCCTCCGGCGGGGCGTTCTATGGCTACACCTTC. The chain recombines TRBV7-2 with TRBJ1-2, with D possibly TRBD1 on 5 matching bases. This CDR3 spans 15 amino acids. Trimming left V 4 bases short and J 4 bases short, with 16 bases between. Germline lookup yields CDR1 SGHTA and CDR2 FQGNSA.

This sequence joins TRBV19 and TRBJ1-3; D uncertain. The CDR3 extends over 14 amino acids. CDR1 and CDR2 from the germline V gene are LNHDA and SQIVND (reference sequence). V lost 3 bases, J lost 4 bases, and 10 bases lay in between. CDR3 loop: CASSMAGVGNTIYF. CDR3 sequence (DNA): TGTGCCAGTAGTATGGCCGGGGTCGGAAACACCATATATTTT.

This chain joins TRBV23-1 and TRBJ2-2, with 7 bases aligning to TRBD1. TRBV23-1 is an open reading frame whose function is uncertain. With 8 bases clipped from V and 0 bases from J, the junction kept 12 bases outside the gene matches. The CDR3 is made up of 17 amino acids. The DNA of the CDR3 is TGCGCCAGCCCCCAGACCATCGGGACAGCGAACACCGGGGAGCTGTTTTTT. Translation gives CASPQTIGTANTGELFF.

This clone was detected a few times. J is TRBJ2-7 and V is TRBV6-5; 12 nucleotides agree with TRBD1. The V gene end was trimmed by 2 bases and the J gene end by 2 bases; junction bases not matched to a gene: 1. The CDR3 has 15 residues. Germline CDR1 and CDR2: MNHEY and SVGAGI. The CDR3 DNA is TGTGCCAGCAGTTACGGGGACAGGGGGCCCTACGAGCAGTACTTC. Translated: CASSYGDRGPYEQYF.

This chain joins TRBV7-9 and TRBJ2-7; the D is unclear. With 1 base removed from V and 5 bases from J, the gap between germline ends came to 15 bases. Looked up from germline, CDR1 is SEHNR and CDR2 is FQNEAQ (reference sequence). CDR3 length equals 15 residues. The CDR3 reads CASSLGDTLPNEQYF. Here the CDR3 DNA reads TGTGCCAGCAGCTTAGGTGACACCCTACCCAACGAGCAGTACTTC.

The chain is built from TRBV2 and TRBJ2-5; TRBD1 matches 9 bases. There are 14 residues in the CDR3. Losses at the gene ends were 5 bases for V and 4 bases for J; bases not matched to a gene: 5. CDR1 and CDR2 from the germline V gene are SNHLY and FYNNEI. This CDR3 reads CASSTGQGTETQYF. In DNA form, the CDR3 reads TGTGCCAGCAGTACCGGACAGGGGACAGAGACCCAGTACTTC.

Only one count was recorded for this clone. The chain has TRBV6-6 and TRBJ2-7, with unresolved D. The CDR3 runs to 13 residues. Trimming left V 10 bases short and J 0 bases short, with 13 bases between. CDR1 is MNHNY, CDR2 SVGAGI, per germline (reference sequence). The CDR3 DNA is TGTGCCACCCAGAGAGGAAGCTCCTACGAGCAGTACTTC. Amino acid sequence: CATQRGSSYEQYF.

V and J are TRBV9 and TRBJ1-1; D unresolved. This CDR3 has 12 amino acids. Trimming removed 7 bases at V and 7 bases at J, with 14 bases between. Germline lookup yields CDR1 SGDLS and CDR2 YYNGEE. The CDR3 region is CASGLGRGEAFF. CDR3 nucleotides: TGTGCCAGCGGCTTAGGGCGGGGTGAAGCTTTCTTT.

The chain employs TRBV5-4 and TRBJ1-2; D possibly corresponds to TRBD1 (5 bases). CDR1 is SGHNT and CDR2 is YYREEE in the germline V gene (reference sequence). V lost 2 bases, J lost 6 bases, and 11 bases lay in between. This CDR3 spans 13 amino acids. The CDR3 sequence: CASSFPGVDGYTF. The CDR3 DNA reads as TGTGCCAGCAGCTTCCCGGGGGTCGATGGCTACACCTTC.

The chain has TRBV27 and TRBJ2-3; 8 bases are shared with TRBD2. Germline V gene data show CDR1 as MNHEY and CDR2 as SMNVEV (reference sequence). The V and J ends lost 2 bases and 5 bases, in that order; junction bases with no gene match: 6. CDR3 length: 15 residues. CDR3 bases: TGTGCCAGCAGTTTACAAGCGGGGGCCGGAGATACGCAGTATTTT. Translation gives CASSLQAGAGDTQYF.

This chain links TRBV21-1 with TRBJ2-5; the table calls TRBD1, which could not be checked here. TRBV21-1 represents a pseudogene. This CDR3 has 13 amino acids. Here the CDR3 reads CASSTRPEETQYF. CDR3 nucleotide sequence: TGTGCCAGCAGCACCAGGCCCGAAGAGACCCAGTACTTC.

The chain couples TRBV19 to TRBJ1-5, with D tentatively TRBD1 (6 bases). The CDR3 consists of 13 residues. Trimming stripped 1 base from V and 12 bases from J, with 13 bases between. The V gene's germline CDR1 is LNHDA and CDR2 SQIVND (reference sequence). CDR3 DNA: TGTGCCAGTAGTATAGGTTTACAGGGTCTCCAGCATTTT. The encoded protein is CASSIGLQGLQHF.

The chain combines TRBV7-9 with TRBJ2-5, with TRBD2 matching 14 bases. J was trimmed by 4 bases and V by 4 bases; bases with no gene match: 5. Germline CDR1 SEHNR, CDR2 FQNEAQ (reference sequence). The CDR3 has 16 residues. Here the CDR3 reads CASSSSGTSGGETQYF. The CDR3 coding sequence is TGTGCCAGCAGCTCCTCCGGGACTAGCGGGGGAGAGACCCAGTACTTC. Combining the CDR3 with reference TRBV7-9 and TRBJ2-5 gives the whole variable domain DTGVSQNPRHKITKRGQNVTFRCDPISEHNRLYWYRQTLGQGPEFLTYFQNEAQLEKSRLLSDRFSAERPKGSFSTLEIQRTEQGDSAMYLCASSSSGTSGGETQYFGPGTRLLVL.

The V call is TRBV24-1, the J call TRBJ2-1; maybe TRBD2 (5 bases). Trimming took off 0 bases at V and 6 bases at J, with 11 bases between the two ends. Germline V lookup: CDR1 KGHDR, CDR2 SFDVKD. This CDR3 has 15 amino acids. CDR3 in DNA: TGTGCCACCAGTGATTTGGGTACCGGGGTCAATGAGCAGTTCTTC. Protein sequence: CATSDLGTGVNEQFF.

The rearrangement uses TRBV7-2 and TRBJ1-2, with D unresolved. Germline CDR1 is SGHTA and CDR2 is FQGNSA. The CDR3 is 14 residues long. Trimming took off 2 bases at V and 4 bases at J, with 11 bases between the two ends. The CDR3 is CASSLLEGFYGYTF. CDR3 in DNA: TGTGCCAGCAGCTTATTGGAGGGCTTCTATGGCTACACCTTC.

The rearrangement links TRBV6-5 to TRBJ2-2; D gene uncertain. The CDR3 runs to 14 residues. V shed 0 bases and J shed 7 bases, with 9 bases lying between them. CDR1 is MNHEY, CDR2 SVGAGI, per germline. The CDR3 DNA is TGTGCCAGCAGTTACTCTCCCTCGGGCGGGGAGCTGTTTTTT. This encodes CASSYSPSGGELFF.

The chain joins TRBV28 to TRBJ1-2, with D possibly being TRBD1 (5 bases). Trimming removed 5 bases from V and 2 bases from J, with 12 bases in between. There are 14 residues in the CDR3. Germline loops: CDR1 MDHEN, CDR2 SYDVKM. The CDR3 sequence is CASSPSDRNYGYTF. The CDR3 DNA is TGTGCCAGCAGTCCCAGCGACAGAAACTATGGCTACACCTTC.

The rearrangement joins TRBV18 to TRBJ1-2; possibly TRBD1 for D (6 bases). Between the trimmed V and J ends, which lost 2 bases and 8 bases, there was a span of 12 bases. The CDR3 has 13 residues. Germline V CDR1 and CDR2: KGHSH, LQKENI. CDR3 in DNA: TGTGCCAGCTCACCAACAGAAGGGGGAGGCTACACCTTC. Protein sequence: CASSPTEGGGYTF.

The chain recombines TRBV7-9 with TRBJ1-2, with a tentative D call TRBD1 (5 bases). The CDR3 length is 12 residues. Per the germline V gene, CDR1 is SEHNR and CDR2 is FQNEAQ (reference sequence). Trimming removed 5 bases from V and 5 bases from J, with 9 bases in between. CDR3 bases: TGTGCCAGCAGCCTGACAGATTATGGCTACACCTTC. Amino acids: CASSLTDYGYTF. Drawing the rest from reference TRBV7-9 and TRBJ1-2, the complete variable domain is DTGVSQNPRHKITKRGQNVTFRCDPISEHNRLYWYRQTLGQGPEFLTYFQNEAQLEKSRLLSDRFSAERPKGSFSTLEIQRTEQGDSAMYLCASSLTDYGYTFGSGTRLTVV.

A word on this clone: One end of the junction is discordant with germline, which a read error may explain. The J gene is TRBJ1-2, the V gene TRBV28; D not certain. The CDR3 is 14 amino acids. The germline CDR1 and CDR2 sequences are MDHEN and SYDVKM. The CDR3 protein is CAISQLAGLNGYTF. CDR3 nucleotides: TGTGCCATCAGTCAGCTGGCAGGTCTAAATGGCTACACCTTC.

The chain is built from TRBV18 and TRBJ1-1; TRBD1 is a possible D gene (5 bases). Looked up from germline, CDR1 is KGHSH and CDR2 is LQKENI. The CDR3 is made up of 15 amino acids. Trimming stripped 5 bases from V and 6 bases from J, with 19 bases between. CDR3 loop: CASSMTSGRTAEAFF. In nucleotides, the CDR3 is TGTGCCAGCTCAATGACATCAGGGCGAACAGCTGAAGCTTTCTTT.